The entry below gives a single T cell receptor beta chain sequence along with its context. The sample belongs to a study of T-cell memory formation after mild COVID-19. TCRdb passed the 5' RACE reads through MiXCR, listing each CDR3 protein once. This table has roughly 180,000 distinct CDR3 sequences, around a tenth appearing once. Sequencing input: PBMCs or a T cell subset sorted from them (not recorded which). This clonotype originated in a man between 18 and 35 years old who had mild COVID-19 (a few samples of this study predate the infection). Cell type and time point are not known.

This chain's CDR3 is CASRHGLAGPRGETQYF. Here the CDR3 DNA reads TGTGCCAGCAGACACGGACTAGCGGGGCCGAGGGGGGAGACCCAGTACTTC. The chain uses TRBV5-4 and TRBJ2-5; 12 bases fit TRBD2. Germline V CDR1 and CDR2: SGHNT, YYREEE (reference sequence). The trim removed 5 bases at V and 5 bases at J, leaving 13 bases unmatched. The CDR3 spans 17 residues.